This TCR beta chain was identified in a study of blood T cell repertoires in COVID-19 (dated by TCRdb to the early 2020s). Describing the broader study: Collaborator samples came from the United States, Italy and Spain and covered acute and convalescent phases of COVID-19. The sample metadata nearly always contained a de-identified subject ID, COVID-19 status, age in years and sex. Where available, HLA class I and class II types were obtained from metadata supplied by the sample provider rather than from assay-based typing. Subjects who had been exposed to COVID-19, were actively infected with it, or had recovered from it provided the deeply sampled blood TCRbeta repertoires that made up the dataset. The repertoires were made available in a free public database intended to serve as a resource for research on the immune response to SARS-CoV-2. Samples were obtained from the ongoing ImmuneRACE study (first 160 participants) and from approximately 1,200 subjects provided by 6 global collaborators. The prospective study material was composed of cDNA or gDNA derived from T cells, B-cell-depleted T cells, or PBMCs. Results and caveats for the whole study, not just this receptor: How much clinical and demographic metadata was included differed by source and by participant, and the metadata was provided uncurated.

The immunoSEQ Assay, a bias-controlled multiplex PCR, was used to amplify TCRbeta CDR3 regions from genomic DNA. The authors processed their data as follows. The number of nucleated cells in each sample was estimated from the amplification of reference gene primers within the assay. To quantify the absolute abundance of each unique TCRbeta CDR3 rearrangement, sequence reads were collapsed and filtered. Productive Simpson clonality was computed per sample as the square root of Simpson's diversity index over productive rearrangements. TCRdb took over this immuneACCESS table, retaining in-frame rearrangements with V and J assigned. Such tables are incomplete; in checked studies, under half of the missing clones stem from an unresolved V gene, and the remainder is unexplained. The V and J calls and clone size are taken from that table; D and trimming were inferred from the DNA. Present in this sample are approximately 450,000 clones, 85% to 90% of which were seen just once. The ten largest clones represent approximately 1.2% of the sample.

Participants in the prospective study were aged 18 to 89 years, lived in some 24 United States geographic areas, and enrolled through a virtual design. To assign participants to cohorts, the prospective study relied on clinical history that participants themselves reported in a screening survey and a study questionnaire. Recovered participants in ImmuneRACE Cohort 3 were defined as having two consecutive negative NP/OP PCR tests, clearance from a healthcare professional, or resolution of symptoms. In the prospective study, mobile phlebotomists collected whole blood, serum and a nasopharyngeal or oropharyngeal swab from each participant. Over a roughly two-month period, participants in the prospective study had the option of providing additional blood draws and questionnaires. Blood samples from the prospective study were shipped frozen or at room temperature prior to DNA extraction. Regarding this clone: The clone's antigen remains unknown. Per-base quality was not reported, and no clone a single base away is much larger than it.

The CDR1 and CDR2 encoded by the germline V gene are MDHEN and SYDVKM. Trimming leaves V shorter by 4 bases and J shorter by 4 bases, with the junction holding 6 bases beyond the gene matches. The cysteine opens and the phenylalanine closes a CDR3 of 15 amino acids. CDR3 DNA only is kept here, 45 bases in frame from base 1. This receptor chain uses TRBV28 and TRBJ2-5, with 10 junctional bases fitting TRBD2. This receptor was identified in a man aged 25 to 40 who had recovered from COVID-19. The sequenced material came from PBMCs or T cells enriched from blood (not recorded which). The DNA sequence is given as TGTGCCAGCAGTTCCCCTAGCGGGGGCCTAGAGACCCAGTACTTC. Its translation is CASSSPSGGLETQYF.